What follows are 14 T cell receptor beta chains derived from one specimen sequenced in a study of blood T cell repertoires in COVID-19. TCRdb keeps only in-frame clones here, not all; method: immunoSEQ multiplex PCR. The data hold about 120,000 clones, with 70% to 80% observed a single time. The sequenced material came from peripheral blood. The receptors come from a woman older than 75 with acute or convalescent COVID-19.

This clone appeared a single time. The chain has TRBV7-3 and TRBJ1-1; D is undetermined. CDR1 and CDR2 from the germline V gene are SGHTA and FQGTGA. V was trimmed by 1 base and J by 3 bases, leaving 6 bases between them. The CDR3 is made up of 13 amino acids. The chain's CDR3 is CASSLSEYTEAFF. CDR3 DNA sequence: TGTGCCAGCAGCTTAAGCGAGTACACTGAAGCTTTCTTT.

The genes are TRBV19 and TRBJ1-2; 9 positions match TRBD1. This CDR3 spans 14 amino acids. Germline V gene lookup returns CDR1 LNHDA and CDR2 SQIVND (reference sequence). Trimming cost V 5 bases and J 6 bases; bases outside gene matches: 7. The CDR3 DNA is TGTGCCAGTAGTGCGGGACAGGGTGAGAATGGCTACACCTTC. Amino acids: CASSAGQGENGYTF.

This chain joins TRBV5-1 and TRBJ2-5, with a possible D match to TRBD1 (6 bases). Looked up from germline, CDR1 is SGHRS and CDR2 is YFSETQ. CDR3 size: 15 residues. Trimming removed 0 bases from V and 6 bases from J, with 15 bases in between. CDR3: CASSLVSGVVQTQYF. CDR3 sequence (DNA): TGCGCCAGCAGCTTGGTGTCAGGGGTTGTCCAGACCCAGTACTTC.

The CDR3 spells CASSLETGLNTEAFF. In DNA form, the CDR3 reads TGCGCCAGCAGCTTGGAAACGGGTCTGAACACTGAAGCTTTCTTT. The chain carries TRBV5-1 and TRBJ1-1, with D unclear. From germline, CDR1 is SGHRS and CDR2 YFSETQ. The CDR3 spans 15 residues. V lost 0 bases and J 0 bases, leaving 9 bases between the germline ends. Filled out from reference TRBV5-1 and TRBJ1-1, the complete variable domain reads KAGVTQTPRYLIKTRGQQVTLSCSPISGHRSVSWYQQTPGQGLQFLFEYFSETQRNKGNFPGRFSGRQFSNSRSEMNVSTLELGDSALYLCASSLETGLNTEAFFGQGTRLTVV.

This rearrangement joins TRBV5-4 to TRBJ2-5; 7 nucleotides agree with TRBD1. Germline CDR1 SGHNT, CDR2 YYREEE (reference sequence). This CDR3 comprises 15 residues. Trimming cost V 0 bases and J 2 bases; bases outside gene matches: 4. CDR3 nucleotides: TGTGCCAGCAGCTTGGTCGACAGGGATCAAGAGACCCAGTACTTC. Protein: CASSLVDRDQETQYF.

This chain connects TRBV5-6 to TRBJ1-1; D is uncertain. The CDR3 loop spans 14 amino acids. V gave up 4 bases and J gave up 4 bases, with 14 bases separating them. CDR1 is SGHDT, CDR2 YYEEEE, per germline. Here the CDR3 DNA reads TGTGCCAGCAGCGCAACACAAACCCTCACTGAAGCTTTCTTT. It yields the protein CASSATQTLTEAFF. The full variable domain, with the rest looked up from reference TRBV5-6 and TRBJ1-1, is DAGVTQSPTHLIKTRGQQVTLRCSPKSGHDTVSWYQQALGQGPQFIFQYYEEEERQRGNFPDRFSGHQFPNYSSELNVNALLLGDSALYLCASSATQTLTEAFFGQGTRLTVV.

The chain is built from TRBV7-2 and TRBJ2-3, with 8 bases matching TRBD1. The CDR3 consists of 16 residues. Germline V gives CDR1 SGHTA, CDR2 FQGNSA. V lost 4 bases, J lost 2 bases, and 8 bases stayed unmatched. CDR3 amino acids: CASSSGTGGYTDTQYF. The CDR3 DNA is TGTGCCAGCAGCTCGGGGACAGGCGGATACACAGATACGCAGTATTTT.

The V call is TRBV6-2 or TRBV6-3, the J call TRBJ1-1, with 9 positions matching TRBD1. The CDR3 covers 14 residues. V trimming: 3 bases; J trimming: 3 bases; junction bases outside the gene matches: 2. CDR1 is MNHEY, CDR2 SVGEGT, per germline. The CDR3 region is CASSYRDRDTEAFF. CDR3 sequence (DNA): TGTGCCAGCAGTTATCGGGACAGGGACACTGAAGCTTTCTTT.

The rearrangement joins TRBV16 to TRBJ2-3, with D unclear. The V gene lost 3 bases and the J gene lost 1 base, with 14 bases spanning the gap. The CDR3 length is 16 residues. The germline V gene has CDR1 KGHSY and CDR2 FQNENV. Written as DNA, the CDR3 is TGTGCCAGCAGCCATCTGCAGTTCAGTGGCACAGATACGCAGTATTTT. It encodes CASSHLQFSGTDTQYF.

V usage is TRBV1 and J usage is TRBJ2-2; the table's D call, TRBD1, has no DNA check behind it. TRBV1 has pseudogene status. CDR3 size: 18 residues. The CDR3 sequence is CTSRYRPLGLGNTGELFF. CDR3 bases: TGCACCAGCCGTTACCGTCCCCTGGGGCTTGGGAACACCGGGGAGCTGTTTTTT.

The chain recombines TRBV27 with TRBJ1-2; TRBD1 matches at 7 bases. CDR1 is MNHEY and CDR2 is SMNVEV in the germline V gene (reference sequence). CDR3 size: 15 residues. Losses at the gene ends were 4 bases for V and 4 bases for J; bases not matched to a gene: 9. The CDR3 nucleotides read TGTGCCAGCAGTTCCTCCGGGACAGCTATCTATGGCTACACCTTC. Protein sequence: CASSSSGTAIYGYTF.

Only one count was recorded for this clone. The V gene is TRBV7-9, the J gene TRBJ2-7; 7 bases align to TRBD2. The CDR3 is 15 residues long. V lost 5 bases and J lost 4; bases outside the gene matches: 11. Germline CDR1 and CDR2: SEHNR and FQNEAQ (reference sequence). The CDR3 here is CASSIILGGDYEQYF. Here the CDR3 DNA reads TGTGCCAGCAGCATTATCCTGGGGGGGGATTACGAGCAGTACTTC.

The CDR3 DNA sequence: TGTGCCAGTAGTATTGTTTATAGGAGTACCGGGGAGCTGTTTTTT. This encodes CASSIVYRSTGELFF. The chain links TRBV19 to TRBJ2-2; D is undetermined. The CDR3 totals 15 residues. Germline V gene data show CDR1 as LNHDA and CDR2 as SQIVND (reference sequence). The ends were cut back, 3 bases at V and 5 bases at J, with 13 bases in the middle. Full variable domain (rest looked up from reference TRBV19 and TRBJ2-2): DGGITQSPKYLFRKEGQNVTLSCEQNLNHDAMYWYRQDPGQGLRLIYYSQIVNDFQKGDIAEGYSVSREKKESFPLTVTSAQKNPTAFYLCASSIVYRSTGELFFGEGSRLTVL.

The CDR3 here is CASSEVKGISWEPQHF. The CDR3 nucleotides read TGTGCCAGCAGTGAAGTTAAGGGGATAAGTTGGGAGCCCCAGCATTTT. The rearrangement links TRBV6-1 to TRBJ1-5; D may be TRBD1 (5 bases). Looked up from germline, CDR1 is MNHNS and CDR2 is SASEGT. V was clipped by 1 base and J by 8 bases, with 18 bases between them. The CDR3 extends over 16 amino acids.